The clone carrying this TCR beta chain was counted a few times. What it recognizes is unknown. The data were taken from a study of beta chain features in type 1 diabetes. Looking at the study overall: The patients were much like the healthy donors in age, gender and cell yields.

Reverse transcription of all isolated RNA meant that expressed TCRB transcripts were sequenced. Profiling relied on immunoSEQ multiplex PCR, and the TCRdb table lists in-frame clones only, not all of them. The sample lists 250,000 to 350,000 clones, approximately 15% seen once, with roughly 7% in the top ten. General study findings and limits: In type 1 diabetes patients, VDJ junctions had fewer insertions; deletions at these junctions were more frequent. Overrepresentation of cells with high TCR expression could result from cDNA sequencing.

Between the trimmed V and J ends, which lost 5 bases and 6 bases, there was a span of 8 bases. The germline CDR1 and CDR2 sequences are SGHAT and FQNNGV. This CDR3 is built from 12 residues. This sequence originates from a man aged 30 to 45 in good health. Sequencing used central memory CD4+ T cells from blood. V usage is TRBV11-2 and J usage is TRBJ2-1; D not resolved. In nucleotides, the CDR3 is TGTGCCAGCAGCGCGACCCCCAATGAGCAGTTCTTC. This gives the protein CASSATPNEQFF.